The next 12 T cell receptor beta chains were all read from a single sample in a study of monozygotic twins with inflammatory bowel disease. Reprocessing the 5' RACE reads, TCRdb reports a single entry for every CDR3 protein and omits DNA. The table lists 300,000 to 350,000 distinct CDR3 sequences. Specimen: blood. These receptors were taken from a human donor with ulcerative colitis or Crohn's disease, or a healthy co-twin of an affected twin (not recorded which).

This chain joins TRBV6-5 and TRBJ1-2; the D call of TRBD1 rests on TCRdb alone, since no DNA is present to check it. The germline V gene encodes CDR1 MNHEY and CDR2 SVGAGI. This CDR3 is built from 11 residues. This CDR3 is CASTGGGGYTF.

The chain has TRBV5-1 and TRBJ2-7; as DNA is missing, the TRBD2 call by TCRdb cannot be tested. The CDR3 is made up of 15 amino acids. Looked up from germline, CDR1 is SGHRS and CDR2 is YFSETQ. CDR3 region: CASSLEAGGLDEQYF.

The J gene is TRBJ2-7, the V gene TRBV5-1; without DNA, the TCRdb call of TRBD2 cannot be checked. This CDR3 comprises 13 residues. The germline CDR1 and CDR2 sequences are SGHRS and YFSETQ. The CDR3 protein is CASSLRSEGEQYF.

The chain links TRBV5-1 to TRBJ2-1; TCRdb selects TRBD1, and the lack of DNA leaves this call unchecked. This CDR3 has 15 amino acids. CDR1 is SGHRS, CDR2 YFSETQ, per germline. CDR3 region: CASSPPGRSYNEQFF.

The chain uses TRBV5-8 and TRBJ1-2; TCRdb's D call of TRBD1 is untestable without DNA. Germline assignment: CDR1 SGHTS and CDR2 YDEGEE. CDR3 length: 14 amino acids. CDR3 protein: CASRATAATRGYTF.

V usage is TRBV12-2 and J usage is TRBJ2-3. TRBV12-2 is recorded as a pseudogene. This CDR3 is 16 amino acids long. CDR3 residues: CASRLAVRHSTDTQYF.

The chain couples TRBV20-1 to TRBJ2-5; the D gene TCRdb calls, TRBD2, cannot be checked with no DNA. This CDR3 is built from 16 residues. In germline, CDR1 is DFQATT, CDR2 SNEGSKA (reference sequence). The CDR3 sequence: CSAPPTGRAHQETQYF.

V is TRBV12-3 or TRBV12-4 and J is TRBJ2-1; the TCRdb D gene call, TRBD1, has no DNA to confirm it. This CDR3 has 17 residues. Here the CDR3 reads CASSLRGQAKSYNEQFF.

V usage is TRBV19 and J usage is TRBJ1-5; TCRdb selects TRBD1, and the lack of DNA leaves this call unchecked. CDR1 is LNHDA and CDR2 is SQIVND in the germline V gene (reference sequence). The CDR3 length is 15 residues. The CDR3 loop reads CASKRATRGGQPQHF.

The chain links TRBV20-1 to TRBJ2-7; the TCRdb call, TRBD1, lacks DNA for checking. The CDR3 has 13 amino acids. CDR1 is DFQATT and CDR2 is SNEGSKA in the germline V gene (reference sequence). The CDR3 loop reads CSARDPQGRSPHF.

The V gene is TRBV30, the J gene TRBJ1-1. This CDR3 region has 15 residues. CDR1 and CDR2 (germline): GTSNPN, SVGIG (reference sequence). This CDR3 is CAWYQGGGRNTEAFF.

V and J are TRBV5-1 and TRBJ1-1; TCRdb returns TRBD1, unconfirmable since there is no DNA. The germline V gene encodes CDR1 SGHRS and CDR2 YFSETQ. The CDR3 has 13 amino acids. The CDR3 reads CASSFLQGTEAFF.